Listed below are T cell receptor beta chains from one sample, sequenced in a study of early T cells in non-severe SARS-CoV-2 infection. TCRdb reanalysed the 5' RACE reads using MiXCR and keeps one entry per CDR3 protein. Here the sample spans just over 80,000 distinct CDR3 sequences, about 13% being singletons. The specimen was whole blood. Every receptor here comes from an adult who was a healthcare worker with PCR-confirmed SARS-CoV-2 infection or an uninfected control (not recorded which). CDR3s include the opening cysteine and the closing phenylalanine or tryptophan. A D gene is named only where the DNA matches it firmly. Clone sizes are given selectively: once, few, many, or a class where the clone is expanded.

J	length	V	D	size	DNA	CDR3
TRBJ1-2	10	TRBV6-1	-	few	TGTGCCAGCCGATACCGAGGCTACACCTTC	CASRYRGYTF
TRBJ2-1	15	TRBV11-2	TRBD1	-	TGTGCCAGCAGCCCCGGGACAGGGAACAACAATGAGCAGTTCTTC	CASSPGTGNNNEQFF
TRBJ2-7	12	TRBV29-1	-	few	TGCAGCGTAACAGTCGTCATCGGTGAGCAGTACTTC	CSVTVVIGEQYF
TRBJ2-3	17	TRBV7-2	TRBD2	many	TGTGCCAGCAGCCTGAGCTTTAGCGGGGGGGCCGCAGATACGCAGTATTTT	CASSLSFSGGAADTQYF
TRBJ1-4	15	TRBV6-5	-	many	TGTGCCAGCAGCAAGAACCGGGCCGCGGGGGAAAAACTGTTTTTT	CASSKNRAAGEKLFF
TRBJ1-6	14	TRBV2	TRBD1	many	TGTGCCAGCAGAGGCGGGACAGGGTACTCACCCCTCCACTTT	CASRGGTGYSPLHF
TRBJ2-1	14	TRBV24-1	-	many	TGTGCCACCAGTGATGCGGGGCCCCGCAATGAGCAGTTCTTC	CATSDAGPRNEQFF
TRBJ2-1	15	TRBV7-2	TRBD1	many	TGTGCCAGCAGCTTAGACGGGACAGGGGGACAGGTACAGTTCTTC	CASSLDGTGGQVQFF
TRBJ2-5	15	TRBV20-1	-	many	TGCAGTGCTAGAGCGACCGAGATCCATGTAGAGACCCAGTACTTC	CSARATEIHVETQYF
TRBJ1-2	17	TRBV14	-	few	TGTGCCAGCAGCCCCCTCCATGAAACTTCCTCTAACTATGGCTACACCTTC	CASSPLHETSSNYGYTF
TRBJ2-7	15	TRBV9	TRBD2	many	TGTGCCAGCAGCGTAGAGGGCGGGGGGACCTACGAGCAGTACTTC	CASSVEGGGTYEQYF
TRBJ2-1	14	TRBV29-1	-	-	TGCAGCGTTGAAGTCAGGACCTCCTACAATGAGCAGTTCTTC	CSVEVRTSYNEQFF
TRBJ2-7	12	TRBV7-9	-	-	TGTGCCAGCAGCTCGCCTACCTTGGAGCAGTACTTC	CASSSPTLEQYF
TRBJ2-1	14	TRBV9	-	-	TGTGCCAGCAGCCCCGCTAGCAGGGGCGATGAGCAGTTCTTC	CASSPASRGDEQFF
TRBJ1-2	15	TRBV12-3/TRBV12-4	-	few	TGTGCCAGCAGTAACCGACAGAGAGTGAACTATGGCTACACCTTC	CASSNRQRVNYGYTF
TRBJ2-5	14	TRBV7-2	-	few	TGTGCCAGCAGCTTAGGCAGCCGAAAAGAGACCCAGTACTTC	CASSLGSRKETQYF
TRBJ1-5	14	TRBV7-9	-	few	TGTGCCAGCAGGATACAGGGTCGCAATCAGCCCCAGCATTTT	CASRIQGRNQPQHF
TRBJ1-2	19	TRBV27	-	-	TGTGCCAGCAGTTTACTAACCCCAGTTCGAGGGGTTGCCAACTATGGCTACACCTTC	CASSLLTPVRGVANYGYTF
TRBJ2-3	15	TRBV6-5	TRBD1	many	TGTGCCAGCAGTTATAACCAGGGGGTAACAGATACGCAGTATTTT	CASSYNQGVTDTQYF
TRBJ1-2	14	TRBV15	TRBD1	few	TGTGCCACCAGCAGAGCGGGGCCAGGGGGTGGCTACACCTTC	CATSRAGPGGGYTF
TRBJ2-4	21	TRBV11-2	-	-	TGTGCCAGCAGCTTTTGGTGGCCTCCGGATAGTCAGGGCTTGAATGTGGACATTCAGTACTTC	CASSFWWPPDSQGLNVDIQYF
TRBJ2-1	18	TRBV12-3/TRBV12-4	TRBD2	-	TGTGCCAGCAGTCCCCAAACCTTAGCGGGGGGCCCCCACAATGAGCAGTTCTTC	CASSPQTLAGGPHNEQFF
TRBJ1-2	15	TRBV6-5	-	many	TGTGCCAGCAGGACAAGGGGACTGCTTAACTATGGCTACACCTTC	CASRTRGLLNYGYTF
TRBJ2-7	12	TRBV7-6	-	once	TGTGCCAGCAGCTTAGTTACCCACGAGCAGTACTTC	CASSLVTHEQYF
TRBJ2-2	14	TRBV7-2	-	many	TGTGCCAGCAGCTTAGGAGGGTTTGACGGGGAGCTGTTTTTT	CASSLGGFDGELFF
TRBJ2-5	14	TRBV5-4	-	many	TGTGCCAGCAGCTCCCGGGCCAAAGAGGAGACCCAGTACTTC	CASSSRAKEETQYF
TRBJ2-7	14	TRBV11-3	-	-	TGTGCCAGCAGCTTGGGGGACACCTCCTACGAGCAGTACTTC	CASSLGDTSYEQYF
TRBJ1-2	15	TRBV24-1	-	many	TGTGCCACCAGTGATCCGAATTCGGGGCTGGATGGCTACACCTTC	CATSDPNSGLDGYTF
TRBJ2-5	14	TRBV7-2	-	-	TGTGCCAGCAGCTTACGCGGGGCCCAAGAGACCCAGTACTTC	CASSLRGAQETQYF
TRBJ2-6	17	TRBV5-1	TRBD1	-	TGCGCCAGCAGCTTGCGGGACAGGGTGGCCGGGTCCAACGTCCTGACTTTC	CASSLRDRVAGSNVLTF
TRBJ2-3	14	TRBV9	TRBD2	many	TGTGCCAGCGGAGCGGGGGCTAGCACAGATACGCAGTATTTT	CASGAGASTDTQYF
TRBJ2-4	15	TRBV5-1	TRBD1	-	TGCGCCAGCAGCACGACAGGGGGAGGCAAAAACATTCAGTACTTC	CASSTTGGGKNIQYF
TRBJ1-1	11	TRBV29-1	-	-	TGCAGCGCGTTGGCCGAGGCTGAAGCTTTCTTT	CSALAEAEAFF
TRBJ2-7	19	TRBV15	TRBD2	many	TGTGCCACCAGCAGGGGAAAAGAGCGGGGGGGCCCATCGTCCTACGAGCAGTACTTC	CATSRGKERGGPSSYEQYF
TRBJ1-3	13	TRBV9	-	many	TGTGCCAGCAGCGTAACGGAGGGAAACACCATATATTTT	CASSVTEGNTIYF
TRBJ2-2	14	TRBV9	-	few	TGTGCCAGCTCGCCCGACAGGAACACCGGGGAGCTGTTTTTT	CASSPDRNTGELFF
TRBJ2-7	14	TRBV27	-	many	TGTGCCAGCAGTTTAAACAGGGTCTTCGACGAGCAGTACTTC	CASSLNRVFDEQYF
TRBJ1-6	13	TRBV6-5	-	-	TGTGCCAGCAGTTACTCCGGGGATTCACCCCTCCACTTT	CASSYSGDSPLHF
TRBJ2-5	17	TRBV20-1	TRBD1	few	TGCAGTGCTAGTGGGCAGGGGGCGGCGAGGATGGAAGAGACCCAGTACTTC	CSASGQGAARMEETQYF
TRBJ1-2	16	TRBV12-3/TRBV12-4	-	many	TGTGCCAGCAGTCCAAAACTGGGATCTTATAACTATGGCTACACCTTC	CASSPKLGSYNYGYTF
TRBJ2-5	14	TRBV11-2	-	-	TGTGCCAGCAGCGGGGGAGGCAGGGGCACGACCCAGTACTTC	CASSGGGRGTTQYF
TRBJ1-2	16	TRBV18	TRBD1	many	TGTGCCAGCTCCCTTTTGGGAGGAGGGGGCGACTATGGCTACACCTTC	CASSLLGGGGDYGYTF
TRBJ1-4	13	TRBV19	-	few	TGTGCCAGTGAACGACGAATTAATGAAAAACTGTTTTTT	CASERRINEKLFF
TRBJ1-1	14	TRBV3-1	-	-	TGTGCCAGCAAAGGGACGGTCGGGAACACTGAAGCTTTCTTT	CASKGTVGNTEAFF
TRBJ2-3	12	TRBV6-6	-	few	TGTGCCAGCAGCCTAGTTACAGATACGCAGTATTTT	CASSLVTDTQYF
TRBJ2-3	13	TRBV20-1	-	-	TGCAGTGCCCCCGGACCAGCGTCAGATACGCAGTATTTT	CSAPGPASDTQYF
TRBJ2-7	15	TRBV9	TRBD2	many	TGTGCCAGCAGCGTAGGGGGGACTAGCGAATACGAGCAGTACTTC	CASSVGGTSEYEQYF
TRBJ2-7	12	TRBV5-1	-	many	TGCGCCAGCAGCTTGGAGGGCTACGAGCAGTACTTC	CASSLEGYEQYF
TRBJ2-3	12	TRBV3-1	TRBD2	many	TGTGCCAGCAGCCAAGCGGGGGGTACGCAGTATTTT	CASSQAGGTQYF
TRBJ1-5	16	TRBV20-1	TRBD1	many	TGCAGTGCTAATCAGTGGGACAGGGGTCGAGATCAGCCCCAGCATTTT	CSANQWDRGRDQPQHF
TRBJ1-2	15	TRBV6-5	-	few	TGTGCCAGCAGTTACTCCTGGGGGTTAAACTATGGCTACACCTTC	CASSYSWGLNYGYTF
TRBJ1-2	12	TRBV2	TRBD1	-	TGTGCCGGGGGACAGGGCGACTATGGCTACACCTTC	CAGGQGDYGYTF